Below are 28 T cell receptor beta chains sequenced from a single sample in a study of technical replicates of blood from a handful of donors. TCRdb's table, derived via immunoSEQ multiplex PCR, lists solely in-frame clones and lacks some. The sample lists about 83,000 clones; about 92% were seen once. The specimen sequenced was T cells isolated from PBMCs. The source of these receptors is a human donor in good health.

V and J are TRBV27 and TRBJ2-7, with D possibly TRBD1 on 5 matching bases. This CDR3 is 18 amino acids long. V was pared by 5 bases and J by 0 bases, with 23 bases between. Looked up from germline, CDR1 is MNHEY and CDR2 is SMNVEV (reference sequence). The CDR3 sequence: CASSRFPVDSSFSYEQYF. Written as DNA, the CDR3 is TGTGCCAGCAGTCGCTTTCCTGTCGACAGTTCCTTCTCCTACGAGCAGTACTTC.

J is TRBJ1-4 and V is TRBV5-6; D remains ambiguous. Trimming removed 2 bases from V and 0 bases from J, with 17 bases in between. CDR1 is SGHDT, CDR2 YYEEEE, per germline. The length of the CDR3 is 18 residues. CDR3 sequence: CASSFYGMGGPTNEKLFF. CDR3 DNA sequence: TGTGCCAGCAGCTTCTATGGAATGGGAGGCCCAACTAATGAAAAACTGTTTTTT.

The V call is TRBV4-2, the J call TRBJ2-7, with no clear D. CDR1 is LGHNA and CDR2 is YNFKEQ in the germline V gene. V lost 0 bases and J 5 bases, leaving 11 bases between the germline ends. There are 14 residues in the CDR3. CDR3 coding DNA: TGTGCCAGCAGCCAAGAGAGAGTTTCCCACGAGCAGTACTTC. Its protein is CASSQERVSHEQYF.

This chain links TRBV29-1 with TRBJ2-7, with D maybe TRBD2 (6 bases). The CDR3 is made up of 11 amino acids. CDR1 is SQVTM, CDR2 ANQGSEA, per germline. The CDR3: CGGSGPYEQYF. The CDR3 coding sequence is TGCGGGGGGTCCGGCCCCTACGAGCAGTACTTC.

V and J are TRBV7-9 and TRBJ2-1, with 10 nucleotides matching TRBD2. The CDR3 sequence is 15 residues long. Germline CDR1 reads SEHNR; CDR2 reads FQNEAQ (reference sequence). V was clipped by 4 bases and J by 6 bases; unmatched bases: 6. The CDR3 loop reads CASSSIAGGLNEQFF. CDR3 coding DNA: TGTGCCAGCAGCTCGATAGCGGGGGGCCTCAATGAGCAGTTCTTC.

The V gene is TRBV11-2, the J gene TRBJ2-1; 10 bases fit TRBD2. J lost 5 bases, V lost 4 bases, and 17 bases had no gene match. There are 19 residues in the CDR3. CDR1 SGHAT and CDR2 FQNNGV come from the germline V gene. CDR3 coding DNA: TGTGCCAGCAGCTCGGAATCTAGCGGGAGTTGGGGTAGGGACAATGAGCAGTTCTTC. This codes for CASSSESSGSWGRDNEQFF. Combining the CDR3 with reference TRBV11-2 and TRBJ2-1 gives the whole variable domain EAGVAQSPRYKIIEKRQSVAFWCNPISGHATLYWYQQILGQGPKLLIQFQNNGVVDDSQLPKDRFSAERLKGVDSTLKIQPAKLEDSAVYLCASSSESSGSWGRDNEQFFGPGTRLTVL.

This clone was seen only once. The chain uses TRBV28 and TRBJ2-1, with D perhaps TRBD1 (7 bases). V was clipped by 7 bases and J by 9 bases, with 19 bases between them. This CDR3 contains 14 residues. Germline V gene sequence: CDR1 MDHEN, CDR2 SYDVKM. The CDR3 reads CASTEGQLFSEQFF. DNA for the CDR3: TGTGCCAGCACGGAGGGACAGCTTTTCAGTGAGCAGTTCTTC. The full variable domain, its missing parts supplied by reference TRBV28 and TRBJ2-1, is DVKVTQSSRYLVKRTGEKVFLECVQDMDHENMFWYRQDPGLGLRLIYFSYDVKMKEKGDIPEGYSVSREKKERFSLILESASTNQTSMYLCASTEGQLFSEQFFGPGTRLTVL.

This clone was seen a handful of times. Here the CDR3 DNA reads TGTGCCAGCAGCCATAGCCGCGGACTAGCGGGAGTGGGGGACAATGAGCAGTTCTTC. It translates to CASSHSRGLAGVGDNEQFF. The chain is built from TRBV4-2 and TRBJ2-1; 13 bases align to TRBD2. The length of the CDR3 is 19 residues. Trimming removed 3 bases from V and 5 bases from J; junction bases left unmatched: 13. Germline lookup yields CDR1 LGHNA and CDR2 YNFKEQ.

The CDR3, as DNA: TGTGCCAGCAATTCCGGGACAGGGGGCTCCTACGAGCAGTACTTC. It specifies CASNSGTGGSYEQYF. The genes are TRBV27 and TRBJ2-7, with 11 bases aligning to TRBD1. The CDR3 consists of 15 residues. Per the germline V gene, CDR1 is MNHEY and CDR2 is SMNVEV (reference sequence). V lost 7 bases to trimming and J lost 0 bases; unmatched junction nucleotides: 5.

The rearrangement links TRBV9 to TRBJ1-2; the match to TRBD1 covers 7 bases. The CDR3 is 15 amino acids. J was trimmed by 0 bases and V by 0 bases; bases with no gene match: 2. From germline, CDR1 is SGDLS and CDR2 YYNGEE. The CDR3 here is CASSVADRANYGYTF. CDR3 coding DNA: TGTGCCAGCAGCGTAGCAGACAGGGCTAACTATGGCTACACCTTC.

V usage is TRBV7-8 and J usage is TRBJ1-5; D possibly corresponds to TRBD1 (6 bases). Germline CDR1 is SGHVS and CDR2 is FQNEAQ. CDR3 size: 14 residues. The V end was cut by 5 bases, the J end by 5 bases, with 13 bases between. The CDR3, as DNA: TGTGCCAGCAGCCTACAGGGCCCCTATCAGCCCCAGCATTTT. This gives the protein CASSLQGPYQPQHF.

The J gene is TRBJ2-3, the V gene TRBV6-6; D perhaps matches TRBD2 (5 bases). This CDR3 spans 10 amino acids. Germline CDR1 and CDR2: MNHNY and SVGAGI (reference sequence). Trimming left V 8 bases short and J 6 bases short, with 6 bases between. CDR3 region: CASGEDTQYF. Written as DNA, the CDR3 is TGTGCCAGCGGGGAGGATACGCAGTATTTT.

As DNA, the CDR3 is TGTGCCAGCAGCCCGCATTTTGAGAATTCACCCCTCCACTTT. Amino acid sequence: CASSPHFENSPLHF. The chain joins TRBV5-6 to TRBJ1-6; D gene uncertain. The CDR3 consists of 14 residues. CDR1 and CDR2 (germline): SGHDT, YYEEEE. Trimming took off 4 bases at V and 7 bases at J, with 12 bases between the two ends. The entire variable domain, with the rest obtained from reference TRBV5-6 and TRBJ1-6, is as follows: DAGVTQSPTHLIKTRGQQVTLRCSPKSGHDTVSWYQQALGQGPQFIFQYYEEEERQRGNFPDRFSGHQFPNYSSELNVNALLLGDSALYLCASSPHFENSPLHFGNGTRLTVT.

This rearrangement joins TRBV10-1 to TRBJ1-1; TRBD1 might be the D (5 bases). V was shortened by 3 bases and J by 6 bases, with 11 bases between the two germline ends. The CDR3 runs to 13 residues. Germline CDR1 WNHNN, CDR2 SYGVQD (reference sequence). The CDR3: CASSEGTGAEAFF. In DNA, the CDR3 is TGCGCCAGCAGTGAAGGAACGGGGGCTGAAGCTTTCTTT.

The chain carries TRBV6-5 and TRBJ2-7; 7 positions agree with TRBD1. V lost 6 bases and J lost 1; bases outside the gene matches: 6. Germline V lookup: CDR1 MNHEY, CDR2 SVGAGI. This CDR3 has 14 amino acids. The CDR3 here is CASRRQGASYEQYF. CDR3 DNA sequence: TGTGCCAGCAGACGACAGGGTGCGTCCTACGAGCAGTACTTC.

This chain links TRBV7-9 with TRBJ2-1; 7 bases agree with TRBD1. Germline V gene lookup returns CDR1 SEHNR and CDR2 FQNEAQ (reference sequence). This CDR3 comprises 14 residues. The V segment lost 5 bases and the J segment 6 bases; nucleotides outside the gene matches: 7. The CDR3 loop is CASSEGARFNEQFF. The CDR3 nucleotides are TGTGCCAGCAGCGAGGGGGCGAGGTTCAATGAGCAGTTCTTC.

The J gene is TRBJ1-1, the V gene TRBV2, with D tentatively TRBD1 (6 bases). The ends were cut back, 5 bases at V and 3 bases at J, with 16 bases in the middle. Germline CDR1 and CDR2: SNHLY and FYNNEI. The CDR3 covers 15 residues. DNA for the CDR3: TGTGCCAGCAGTCACACAGGGATAACGGACACTGAAGCTTTCTTT. Translation: CASSHTGITDTEAFF.

Remarks on this clone: At one end, the junction sequence differs from germline, possibly due to a read error. The chain uses TRBV7-7 and TRBJ2-1; TRBD1 aligns across 12 bases. Germline V gene data show CDR1 as SSHAT and CDR2 as FNYEAQ (reference sequence). CDR3 length equals 15 residues. CDR3 in DNA: TGTGCTAGCAGCTGGGGACAGGGGGCCTCGGATGAGCAGTTCTTC. Protein: CASSWGQGASDEQFF.

The chain carries TRBV5-5 and TRBJ2-7; 8 bases fit TRBD1. The CDR3 consists of 13 residues. The V and J ends lost 4 bases and 4 bases, in that order; junction bases with no gene match: 4. CDR1 is SGHKS and CDR2 is YYEKEE in the germline V gene (reference sequence). CDR3 sequence reads: CASSHRDRYEQYF. In DNA, the CDR3 is TGTGCCAGCAGCCACCGGGACAGGTACGAGCAGTACTTC.

The rearrangement joins TRBV28 to TRBJ1-1; D is ambiguous. With 5 bases removed from V and 0 bases from J, the gap between germline ends came to 10 bases. The CDR3 extends over 14 amino acids. Germline values: CDR1 MDHEN, CDR2 SYDVKM. The CDR3 here is CASSGAEMNTEAFF. The CDR3 nucleotides read TGTGCCAGCAGTGGAGCCGAAATGAACACTGAAGCTTTCTTT.

The chain links TRBV7-9 to TRBJ2-2, with D perhaps TRBD1 (6 bases). This CDR3 contains 15 residues. CDR1 and CDR2 (germline): SEHNR, FQNEAQ (reference sequence). Trimming took off 8 bases at V and 2 bases at J, with 15 bases between the two ends. CDR3 residues: CASSTPGHNTGELFF. The CDR3 DNA reads as TGTGCCAGCTCAACCCCGGGACACAACACCGGGGAGCTGTTTTTT.

The V and J genes are TRBV9 and TRBJ1-3; 7 nucleotides match TRBD1. The germline V gene has CDR1 SGDLS and CDR2 YYNGEE. This CDR3 is 17 amino acids long. The V segment lost 2 bases and the J segment 0 bases; nucleotides outside the gene matches: 8. CDR3 amino acids: CASSVGSGGFSGNTIYF. The DNA of the CDR3 is TGTGCCAGCAGCGTGGGATCAGGGGGGTTCTCTGGAAACACCATATATTTT.

The chain recombines TRBV18 with TRBJ2-7; D is perhaps TRBD1 (6 bases). Looked up from germline, CDR1 is KGHSH and CDR2 is LQKENI. The CDR3 spans 12 residues. V gave up 5 bases and J gave up 1 base, with 6 bases separating them. CDR3 in DNA: TGTGCCAGCTCAACAGGGTCCTACGAGCAGTACTTC. Encoded protein: CASSTGSYEQYF. Filled out from reference TRBV18 and TRBJ2-7, the complete variable domain reads NAGVMQNPRHLVRRRGQEARLRCSPMKGHSHVYWYRQLPEEGLKFMVYLQKENIIDESGMPKERFSAEFPKEGPSILRIQQVVRGDSAAYFCASSTGSYEQYFGPGTRLTVT.

The chain has TRBV13 and TRBJ2-2; 9 nucleotides line up with TRBD1. Looked up from germline, CDR1 is PRHDT and CDR2 is FYEKMQ (reference sequence). V lost 5 bases and J lost 5; bases outside the gene matches: 9. The length of the CDR3 is 16 residues. The CDR3 DNA follows: TGTGCCAGCAGCCGAGCGCGGACAGGGGATACCGGGGAGCTGTTTTTT. Amino acids: CASSRARTGDTGELFF.

The chain has TRBV29-1 and TRBJ1-2; 9 nucleotides line up with TRBD1. This CDR3 is 13 amino acids long. Germline V gives CDR1 SQVTM, CDR2 ANQGSEA. The V and J ends lost 4 bases and 2 bases, in that order; junction bases with no gene match: 2. The CDR3 reads CSVGDRANYGYTF. DNA of the CDR3: TGCAGCGTTGGGGACAGGGCGAACTATGGCTACACCTTC.

This chain links TRBV27 with TRBJ1-2; D is unclear. CDR3 length: 15 amino acids. V was cut by 3 bases and J by 1 base, with 12 bases left in between. Germline V gene lookup returns CDR1 MNHEY and CDR2 SMNVEV (reference sequence). The CDR3, as DNA: TGTGCCAGCAGTTTCGATGGACTCAATAACTATGGCTACACCTTC. The encoded protein is CASSFDGLNNYGYTF.

The chain joins TRBV13 to TRBJ1-4; 9 bases are shared with TRBD1. Looked up from germline, CDR1 is PRHDT and CDR2 is FYEKMQ (reference sequence). J lost 6 bases, V lost 5 bases, and 7 bases had no gene match. CDR3 length: 15 residues. The CDR3 loop is CASSRQGEGDEKLFF. The CDR3 DNA reads as TGTGCCAGCAGCAGACAGGGGGAAGGAGATGAAAAACTGTTTTTT.

The V and J genes are TRBV9 and TRBJ2-1; D is unclear. The CDR3 runs 14 residues. V was clipped by 0 bases and J by 6 bases, with 10 bases between them. Germline V gene sequence: CDR1 SGDLS, CDR2 YYNGEE. The CDR3 DNA reads TGTGCCAGCAGCGTAGACGGGTTTACCAATGAGCAGTTCTTC. It translates to CASSVDGFTNEQFF.